The clone carrying this T cell receptor beta chain was counted ten times or more. iRepertoire HTBI primers and Arm-PCR of CDR3 regions built TCR beta libraries. TCRdb processed the multiplex PCR reads anew with MiXCR; each CDR3 protein has one entry. This sample has approximately 400,000 distinct CDR3 sequences, with about 15% found just once. This record comes from a study of regulatory T cells in long-lasting Graves disease. The CDR3 is 10 residues long. Trimming left V 8 bases short and J 8 bases short, with 9 bases between. Specified time point: newly diagnosed GD, antithyroid drugs for less than 3 months. After RNA was extracted from PBMCs, the TCR library was made from it. These sequences were also reported in another study, on T cells in Graves' hyperthyroidism and ophthalmopathy.

The source material was peripheral blood mononuclear cells (PBMCs), sampled at new diagnosis, from a patient treated with antithyroid drugs. The sequence was collected from a woman in her 30s with Graves disease. This chain connects TRBV12-3 or TRBV12-4 to TRBJ1-2; D gene ambiguous. The CDR3 spells CASLGLGYTF. The CDR3 DNA reads as TGTGCCAGCTTGGGGTTGGGCTACACCTTC.